Presented here are 15 T cell receptor beta chains from one specimen sequenced in a study of blood T cell repertoires in COVID-19. Sequencing was performed with immunoSEQ multiplex PCR; in TCRdb, only in-frame clones are kept and a portion is missing. The sample gives roughly 300,000 clones, approximately 84% of which show up once; about 4.1% is in the top ten. The sample consisted of PBMCs or T cells enriched from blood (not recorded which). These receptors came from a man in his thirties or forties who had recovered from COVID-19.

The chain recombines TRBV18 with TRBJ2-7, with TRBD1 as a possible D gene (5 bases). In germline, CDR1 is KGHSH, CDR2 LQKENI. CDR3 length equals 13 residues. Trimming took 3 bases from V and 4 from J, leaving 10 bases between them. The CDR3: CASSPTTGYEQYF. For the CDR3, the DNA is TGTGCCAGCTCACCTACTACAGGTTACGAGCAGTACTTC. The full variable domain, with the rest looked up from reference TRBV18 and TRBJ2-7, is NAGVMQNPRHLVRRRGQEARLRCSPMKGHSHVYWYRQLPEEGLKFMVYLQKENIIDESGMPKERFSAEFPKEGPSILRIQQVVRGDSAAYFCASSPTTGYEQYFGPGTRLTVT.

This chain connects TRBV29-1 to TRBJ1-2; a possible D gene is TRBD1 (6 bases). CDR3 length: 13 residues. Germline CDR1 is SQVTM and CDR2 is ANQGSEA. Trimming took off 6 bases at V and 4 bases at J, with 15 bases between the two ends. CDR3 sequence reads: CSVLAPDSYGYTF. In nucleotides, the CDR3 is TGCAGCGTCCTAGCCCCGGACAGCTATGGCTACACCTTC.

The rearrangement uses TRBV29-1 and TRBJ1-1, with a weak D call TRBD1 (6 bases). The V end lost 5 bases, the J end lost 4 bases, and 11 bases lay between the germline ends. The CDR3 length is 12 residues. Germline lookup yields CDR1 SQVTM and CDR2 ANQGSEA. The CDR3 reads CSVLRGTTEAFF. The DNA for the CDR3 is TGCAGCGTTCTCAGGGGAACCACTGAAGCTTTCTTT.

V and J are TRBV28 and TRBJ2-5, with 8 bases aligning to TRBD1. The CDR3 runs to 15 residues. The junction had 5 bases not matched to a gene; V was cut back by 5 bases and J by 0 bases. Germline V gene data show CDR1 as MDHEN and CDR2 as SYDVKM. CDR3 nucleotides: TGTGCCAGCAGTGGCCGGGACAGGCACCAAGAGACCCAGTACTTC. Its protein is CASSGRDRHQETQYF.

The V gene is TRBV5-1, the J gene TRBJ1-3, with 9 bases lining up with TRBD1. The trim removed 7 bases at V and 6 bases at J, leaving 5 bases unmatched. In germline, CDR1 is SGHRS, CDR2 YFSETQ. CDR3 length: 13 residues. The CDR3 sequence: CASAGQGENTIYF. CDR3 coding DNA: TGCGCCAGCGCGGGACAGGGAGAAAACACCATATATTTT.

This chain connects TRBV13 to TRBJ2-7; D uncertain. V dropped 5 bases and J dropped 2 bases, with 16 bases sitting between them. Germline CDR1 is PRHDT and CDR2 is FYEKMQ (reference sequence). The CDR3 is 15 amino acids. In nucleotides, the CDR3 is TGTGCCAGCAGCCACTACCTACTGAAGCCCTACGAGCAGTACTTC. Translated: CASSHYLLKPYEQYF.

Here the CDR3 DNA reads TGTGCCAGTATATCGGGGACTTATAATTCACCCCTCCACTTT. It yields the protein CASISGTYNSPLHF. The chain couples TRBV19 to TRBJ1-6; weak D call: TRBD1 (5 bases). Germline values: CDR1 LNHDA, CDR2 SQIVND (reference sequence). The CDR3 is made up of 14 amino acids. Trimming took 7 bases from V and 4 from J, leaving 11 bases between them.

The chain has TRBV6-5 and TRBJ2-3, with TRBD2 matching over 7 bases. Germline V CDR1 and CDR2: MNHEY, SVGAGI. This CDR3 has 16 amino acids. V shed 0 bases and J 2 bases; nucleotides not matched to a gene: 5. The CDR3 here is CASSYSASGLTDTQYF. In DNA, the CDR3 is TGTGCCAGCAGTTACTCGGCTAGCGGACTCACAGATACGCAGTATTTT.

The chain links TRBV7-9 to TRBJ2-3; D is unclear. V lost 5 bases and J lost 5, with 11 bases in between. The CDR3 contains 13 residues. CDR1 is SEHNR and CDR2 is FQNEAQ in the germline V gene (reference sequence). The CDR3: CASSPIGRDTQYF. The CDR3 DNA follows: TGTGCCAGCAGCCCAATTGGGCGAGATACGCAGTATTTT.

The chain is built from TRBV10-1 and TRBJ2-5; 9 bases agree with TRBD2. J was trimmed by 2 bases and V by 0 bases; bases with no gene match: 4. CDR3 length equals 16 residues. Germline V gives CDR1 WNHNN, CDR2 SYGVQD (reference sequence). As DNA, the CDR3 is TGCGCCAGCAGTGAGTCCCTAGCGGGGCTTCAAGAGACCCAGTACTTC. It encodes CASSESLAGLQETQYF.

The chain joins TRBV2 to TRBJ2-1; 8 positions agree with TRBD2. Germline CDR1 and CDR2: SNHLY and FYNNEI. V shed 2 bases, J shed 10 bases, and the junction held 1 base outside the gene matches. The CDR3 runs to 12 residues. CDR3 sequence: CASSESGGEQFF. For the CDR3, the DNA is TGTGCCAGCAGTGAATCGGGGGGGGAGCAGTTCTTC.

The chain recombines TRBV24-1 with TRBJ1-1; D unclear. V lost 5 bases, J lost 5 bases, and 11 bases lay in between. The CDR3 consists of 13 residues. CDR1 is KGHDR and CDR2 is SFDVKD in the germline V gene. This chain's CDR3 is CATSVSGSTEAFF. The DNA of the CDR3 is TGTGCCACCAGTGTTTCGGGTTCTACTGAAGCTTTCTTT.

V gene TRBV21-1 combines with J gene TRBJ1-1; the D segment call TRBD1 is taken from the table without a DNA check. TRBV21-1 counts as a pseudogene. CDR3 size: 16 residues. The CDR3 is CASSKLNWDSPNEAFF. The CDR3 bases are TGTGCCAGCAGCAAATTAAATTGGGACAGCCCCAACGAAGCTTTCTTT.

This clone was detected only once. The J gene is TRBJ1-1, the V gene TRBV4-1; no definite D call. Germline V gene lookup returns CDR1 MGHRA and CDR2 YSYEKL. V lost 2 bases and J lost 0, with 10 bases in between. This CDR3 spans 15 amino acids. This chain's CDR3 is CASSQSAVMNTEAFF. The CDR3 DNA is TGCGCCAGCAGCCAATCAGCGGTGATGAACACTGAAGCTTTCTTT.

This clone has a handful of counts. The CDR3 region is CASRGAGQETQYF. The CDR3 coding sequence is TGCGCCAGCAGGGGGGCAGGACAAGAGACCCAGTACTTC. The J gene is TRBJ2-5, the V gene TRBV4-1; perhaps TRBD1 as D (6 bases). Between the trimmed V and J ends, which lost 6 bases and 2 bases, there was a span of 10 bases. Germline CDR1 MGHRA, CDR2 YSYEKL. The CDR3 is 13 amino acids.